Below are 17 T cell receptor beta chains sequenced from a single sample in a study of Graves' ophthalmopathy and Graves' hyperthyroidism. RNA transcripts yielded amplified TCR beta CDR3 regions. HTBI primers were used in a first-round RT-PCR, which preceded a second-round multiplex PCR. TCRdb independently ran MiXCR on the multiplex PCR reads; one entry per CDR3 protein. Among 650,000 to 800,000 distinct CDR3 sequences listed, about two fifths were seen once. The sequenced sample consisted of peripheral blood. The receptors derive from an adult man with Graves' ophthalmopathy.

This clonotype appeared many times. The J gene is TRBJ2-2, the V gene TRBV7-9; the D gene is possibly TRBD2 (6 bases). The length of the CDR3 is 14 residues. The V gene lost 9 bases and the J gene lost 2 bases, with 13 bases spanning the gap. Germline-derived CDR1 and CDR2 are SEHNR and FQNEAQ (reference sequence). CDR3 in amino acids: CARGTPGNTGELFF. The DNA of the CDR3 is TGTGCCAGGGGGACTCCTGGTAACACCGGGGAGCTGTTTTTT.

Concerning this clonotype itself: This could be a read error, since a much larger clone is one nucleotide away. The V and J genes are TRBV19 and TRBJ1-1; tentatively, D is TRBD1 (6 bases). This CDR3 region has 17 residues. The germline V gene encodes CDR1 LNHDA and CDR2 SQIVND (reference sequence). Trimming took off 4 bases at V and 3 bases at J, with 21 bases between the two ends. The CDR3 loop reads CASSTRDKGRVDTEAFF. The CDR3 nucleotides are TGTGCCAGTAGTACCCGGGACAAGGGGCGAGTAGACACTGAAGCTTTCTTT. The full variable domain, its missing parts supplied by reference TRBV19 and TRBJ1-1, is DGGITQSPKYLFRKEGQNVTLSCEQNLNHDAMYWYRQDPGQGLRLIYYSQIVNDFQKGDIAEGYSVSREKKESFPLTVTSAQKNPTAFYLCASSTRDKGRVDTEAFFGQGTRLTVV.

This clonotype was picked up many times. This sequence joins TRBV19 and TRBJ1-2; D is unresolved. CDR3 length equals 13 residues. Germline V CDR1 and CDR2: LNHDA, SQIVND (reference sequence). Deletions cut 0 bases from V and 2 bases from J, with 4 bases between. This chain's CDR3 is CASSIELNYGYTF. CDR3 bases: TGTGCCAGTAGTATAGAACTGAACTATGGCTACACCTTC.

There are a few counts of this clonotype. This chain connects TRBV12-3 or TRBV12-4 to TRBJ1-1, with unresolved D. V lost 5 bases, J lost 3 bases, and 7 bases lay in between. This CDR3 region has 12 residues. The CDR3 DNA reads as TGTGCCAGCAGTGGGATGGACACTGAAGCTTTCTTT. The encoded protein is CASSGMDTEAFF.

This clonotype appeared many times. The rearrangement uses TRBV2 and TRBJ2-7; 15 bases fit TRBD2. V dropped 3 bases and J dropped 4; count of bases not matched to a gene: 4. Germline V gene data show CDR1 as SNHLY and CDR2 as FYNNEI. The CDR3 runs 16 residues. CDR3 sequence (DNA): TGTGCCAGCAGTGAGGTTGGGACTAGCGGGAGGTACGAGCAGTACTTC. Translating gives CASSEVGTSGRYEQYF.

This clonotype was detected ten times or more. The genes are TRBV10-3 and TRBJ2-6; 8 nucleotides line up with TRBD1. Germline V gene sequence: CDR1 ENHRY, CDR2 SYGVKD. V lost 10 bases and J lost 0; bases outside the gene matches: 8. CDR3 length: 16 amino acids. The CDR3 DNA is TGTGCCAGCGGGACAGGTGGGAACTCTGGGGCCAACGTCCTGACTTTC. As protein: CASGTGGNSGANVLTF.

Ten or more counts support this clonotype. V and J are TRBV2 and TRBJ2-7, with D perhaps TRBD2 (5 bases). Germline CDR1 and CDR2: SNHLY and FYNNEI. The CDR3 extends over 14 amino acids. With 3 bases removed from V and 2 bases from J, the gap between germline ends came to 11 bases. The CDR3 spells CASSDGSGAYEQYF. DNA for the CDR3: TGTGCCAGCAGTGACGGAAGCGGCGCCTACGAGCAGTACTTC.

The chain is built from TRBV3-1 and TRBJ1-5; no clear D. Germline V CDR1 and CDR2: LGHDT, YNNKEL (reference sequence). This CDR3 region has 14 residues. V was trimmed by 4 bases and J by 7 bases, leaving 14 bases between them. In DNA form, the CDR3 reads TGTGCCAGCAGCCTATCGTCATTCAGGCAGCCCCAGCATTTT. It codes for CASSLSSFRQPQHF.

V gene TRBV29-1 combines with J gene TRBJ2-1, with D uncertain. Germline CDR1 reads SQVTM; CDR2 reads ANQGSEA. This CDR3 contains 13 residues. Trimming stripped 3 bases from V and 4 bases from J, with 10 bases between. This CDR3 is CSVESTRYNEQFF. The CDR3 DNA reads TGCAGCGTTGAGAGCACTCGATACAATGAGCAGTTCTTC.

Ten or more counts support this clonotype. Relative to the germline gene, one junction end is altered; a read error may explain this. J is TRBJ1-5 and V is TRBV2, with D perhaps matching TRBD1 (5 bases). The CDR3 sequence is 13 residues long. Germline V CDR1 and CDR2: SNHLY, FYNNEI. The CDR3 DNA sequence: TGCGCCAGCGCGCAGGGAAGCAATCAGCCCCAGCATTTT. Translating gives CASAQGSNQPQHF.

On this clonotype: A single base separates this from a much larger clone, so it may be a read error. The chain carries TRBV5-4 and TRBJ1-3, with 7 bases matching TRBD1. The CDR3 contains 15 residues. Per germline, CDR1 SGHNT and CDR2 YYREEE (reference sequence). J lost 2 bases, V lost 3 bases, and 5 bases had no gene match. CDR3 sequence: CASSSRQGPGNTIYF. The DNA for the CDR3 is TGTGCCAGCAGCTCACGACAGGGCCCTGGAAACACCATATATTTT.

This clonotype was seen ten or more times. The V and J genes are TRBV5-1 and TRBJ2-7, with 7 bases that match TRBD1. In germline, CDR1 is SGHRS, CDR2 YFSETQ. This CDR3 comprises 14 residues. V was pared by 0 bases and J by 5 bases, with 5 bases of the junction left unmatched. Here the CDR3 DNA reads TGCGCCAGCAGCTTGGGACAGGGAAGCCACGAGCAGTACTTC. Residues: CASSLGQGSHEQYF.

This clonotype was detected many times. J is TRBJ2-5 and V is TRBV6-5; 8 bases match TRBD1. Unmatched junction bases numbered 10, after V lost 6 bases and J lost 4 bases. In germline, CDR1 is MNHEY, CDR2 SVGAGI. There are 15 residues in the CDR3. CDR3 nucleotides: TGTGCCAGCAGCCCGTGGACAGGGAGTGGAGAGACCCAGTACTTC. Translated, it gives CASSPWTGSGETQYF.

This clonotype was seen ten or more times. The chain employs TRBV19 and TRBJ1-5; no clear D. V lost 3 bases, J lost 1 base, and 7 bases lay in between. CDR1 and CDR2 (germline): LNHDA, SQIVND (reference sequence). This CDR3 spans 14 amino acids. This CDR3 reads CASSMSASNQPQHF. The CDR3 DNA sequence: TGTGCCAGTAGTATGTCTGCCAGCAATCAGCCCCAGCATTTT.

This clonotype was observed once. A much larger clone differs from this one at a single base, so this may be a read error. V and J are TRBV9 and TRBJ2-5; a weak D match, TRBD1 (6 bases). V was trimmed by 3 bases and J by 7 bases, leaving 22 bases between them. CDR3 length: 16 residues. Germline V gives CDR1 SGDLS, CDR2 YYNGEE. CDR3 sequence (DNA): TGTGCCAGCAGCGGACCCAGGACGGCGAGAGGGGGGACCCAGTACTTC. The encoded protein is CASSGPRTARGGTQYF.

The chain recombines TRBV10-3 with TRBJ2-7, with a possible D match to TRBD1 (6 bases). This CDR3 spans 14 amino acids. V lost 4 bases to trimming and J lost 0 bases, with 10 bases between them. The germline V gene has CDR1 ENHRY and CDR2 SYGVKD. CDR3 DNA: TGTGCCATCAGTGGTGACAGGTCCTCCTACGAGCAGTACTTC. This translates into CAISGDRSSYEQYF.

Note on this clonotype: Mismatch with germline at one junction end may stem from a read error. The rearrangement joins TRBV9 to TRBJ2-5; 9 bases agree with TRBD2. Germline CDR1 is SGDLS and CDR2 is YYNGEE. The CDR3 has 13 residues. CDR3 in amino acids: CASSNSGGEAQYF. DNA for the CDR3: TGTGCCAGCAGCAATAGCGGGGGAGAGGCCCAGTACTTC.